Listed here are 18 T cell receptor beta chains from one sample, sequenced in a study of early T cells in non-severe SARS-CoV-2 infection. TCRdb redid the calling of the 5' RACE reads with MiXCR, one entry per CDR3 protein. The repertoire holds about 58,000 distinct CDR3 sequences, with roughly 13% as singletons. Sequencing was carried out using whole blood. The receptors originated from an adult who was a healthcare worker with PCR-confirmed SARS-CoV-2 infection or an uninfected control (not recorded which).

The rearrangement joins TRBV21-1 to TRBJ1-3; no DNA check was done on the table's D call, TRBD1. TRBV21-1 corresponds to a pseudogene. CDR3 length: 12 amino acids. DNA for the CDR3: TGTGCCAGCCAAGGGGGTGGAAACACCATATATTTT. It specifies CASQGGGNTIYF.

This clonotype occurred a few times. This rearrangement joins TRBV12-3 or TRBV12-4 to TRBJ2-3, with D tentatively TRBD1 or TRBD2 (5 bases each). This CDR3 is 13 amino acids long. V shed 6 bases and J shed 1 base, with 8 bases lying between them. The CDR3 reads CASRLGGTDTQYF. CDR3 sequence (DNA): TGTGCCAGCAGACTAGGGGGCACAGATACGCAGTATTTT.

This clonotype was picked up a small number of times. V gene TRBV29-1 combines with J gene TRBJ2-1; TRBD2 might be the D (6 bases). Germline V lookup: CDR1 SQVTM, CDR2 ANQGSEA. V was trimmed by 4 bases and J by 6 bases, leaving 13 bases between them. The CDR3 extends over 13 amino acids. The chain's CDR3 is CSVGRTTFNEQFF. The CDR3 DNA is TGCAGCGTTGGTCGGACTACTTTCAATGAGCAGTTCTTC.

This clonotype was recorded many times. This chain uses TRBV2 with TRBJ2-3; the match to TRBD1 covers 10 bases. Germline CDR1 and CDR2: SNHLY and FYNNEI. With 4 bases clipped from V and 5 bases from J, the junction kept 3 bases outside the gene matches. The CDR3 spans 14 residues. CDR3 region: CASSGQGARDTQYF. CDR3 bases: TGTGCCAGCAGTGGACAGGGGGCGCGAGATACGCAGTATTTT.

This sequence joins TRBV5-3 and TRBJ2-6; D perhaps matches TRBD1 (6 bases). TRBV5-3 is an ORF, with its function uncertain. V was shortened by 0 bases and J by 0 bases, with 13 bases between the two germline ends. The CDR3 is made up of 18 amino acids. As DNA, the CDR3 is TGTGCCAGAAGCTTGGCCCCTTCAGGGGACTCTGGGGCCAACGTCCTGACTTTC. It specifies CARSLAPSGDSGANVLTF.

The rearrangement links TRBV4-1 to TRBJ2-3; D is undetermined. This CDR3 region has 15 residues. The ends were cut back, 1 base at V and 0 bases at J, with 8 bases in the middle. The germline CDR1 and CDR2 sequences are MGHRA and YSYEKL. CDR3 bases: TGCGCCAGCAGCCAAGGGACGGTCAGCACAGATACGCAGTATTTT. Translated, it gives CASSQGTVSTDTQYF.

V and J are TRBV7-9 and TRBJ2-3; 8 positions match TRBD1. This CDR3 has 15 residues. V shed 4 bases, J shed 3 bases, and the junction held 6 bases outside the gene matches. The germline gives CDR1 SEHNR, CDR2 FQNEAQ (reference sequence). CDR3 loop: CASSSGQGWTDTQYF. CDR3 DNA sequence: TGTGCCAGCAGCTCCGGACAGGGATGGACAGATACGCAGTATTTT.

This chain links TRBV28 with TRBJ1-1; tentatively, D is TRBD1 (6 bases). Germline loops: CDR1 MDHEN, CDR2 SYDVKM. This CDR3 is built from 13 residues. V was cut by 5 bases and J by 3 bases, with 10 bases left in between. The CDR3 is CASSPPGDTEAFF. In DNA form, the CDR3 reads TGTGCCAGCAGTCCCCCAGGGGACACTGAAGCTTTCTTT.

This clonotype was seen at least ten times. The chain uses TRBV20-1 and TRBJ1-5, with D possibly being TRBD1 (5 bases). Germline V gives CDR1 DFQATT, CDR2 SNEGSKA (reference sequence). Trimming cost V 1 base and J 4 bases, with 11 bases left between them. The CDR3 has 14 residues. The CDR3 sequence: CSARGGGANQPQHF. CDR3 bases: TGCAGTGCTAGAGGAGGTGGGGCGAATCAGCCCCAGCATTTT.

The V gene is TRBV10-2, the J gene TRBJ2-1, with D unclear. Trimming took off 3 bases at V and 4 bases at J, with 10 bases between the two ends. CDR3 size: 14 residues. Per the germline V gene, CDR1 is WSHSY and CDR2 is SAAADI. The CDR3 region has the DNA TGCGCCAGCAGTGACCCAGGAAATTACAATGAGCAGTTCTTC. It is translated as CASSDPGNYNEQFF.

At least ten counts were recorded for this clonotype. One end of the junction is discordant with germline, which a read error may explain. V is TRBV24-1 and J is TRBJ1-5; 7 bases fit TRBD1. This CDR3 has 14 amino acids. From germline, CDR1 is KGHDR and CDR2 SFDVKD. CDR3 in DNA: TGTGCCACAAGACAGGGTCCGGGCAACCAGCCCCAGCATTTT. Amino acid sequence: CATRQGPGNQPQHF.

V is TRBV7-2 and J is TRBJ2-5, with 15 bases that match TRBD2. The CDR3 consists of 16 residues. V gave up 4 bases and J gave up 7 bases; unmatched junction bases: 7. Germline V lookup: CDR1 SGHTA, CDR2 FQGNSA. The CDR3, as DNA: TGTGCCAGCAGCTCCGGGACTAGCGGGGGGCAGGGGACCCAGTACTTC. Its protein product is CASSSGTSGGQGTQYF. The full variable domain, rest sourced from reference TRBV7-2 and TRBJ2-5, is GAGVSQSPSNKVTEKGKDVELRCDPISGHTALYWYRQSLGQGLEFLIYFQGNSAPDKSGLPSDRFSAERTGGSVSTLTIQRTQQEDSAVYLCASSSGTSGGQGTQYFGPGTRLLVL.

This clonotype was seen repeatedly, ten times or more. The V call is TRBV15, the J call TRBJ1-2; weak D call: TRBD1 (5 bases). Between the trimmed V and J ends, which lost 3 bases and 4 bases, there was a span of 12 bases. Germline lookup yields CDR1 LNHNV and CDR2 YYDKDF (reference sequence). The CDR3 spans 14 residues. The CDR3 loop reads CATSREAGTYGYTF. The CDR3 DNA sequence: TGTGCCACCAGCAGGGAGGCAGGGACCTATGGCTACACCTTC.

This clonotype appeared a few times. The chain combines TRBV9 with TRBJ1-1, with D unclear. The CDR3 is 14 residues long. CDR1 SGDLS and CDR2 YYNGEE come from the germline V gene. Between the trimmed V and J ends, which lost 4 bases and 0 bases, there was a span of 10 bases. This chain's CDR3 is CASSLYDLNTEAFF. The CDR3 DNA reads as TGTGCCAGCAGCCTATATGACTTGAACACTGAAGCTTTCTTT. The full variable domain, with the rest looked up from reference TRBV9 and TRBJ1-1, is DSGVTQTPKHLITATGQRVTLRCSPRSGDLSVYWYQQSLDQGLQFLIQYYNGEERAKGNILERFSAQQFPDLHSELNLSSLELGDSALYFCASSLYDLNTEAFFGQGTRLTVV.

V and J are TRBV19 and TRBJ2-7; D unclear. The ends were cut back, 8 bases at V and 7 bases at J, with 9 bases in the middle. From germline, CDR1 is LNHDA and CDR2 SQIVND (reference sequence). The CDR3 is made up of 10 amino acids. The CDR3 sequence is CASCGLEQYF. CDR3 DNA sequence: TGTGCCAGTTGTGGGTTAGAGCAGTACTTC.

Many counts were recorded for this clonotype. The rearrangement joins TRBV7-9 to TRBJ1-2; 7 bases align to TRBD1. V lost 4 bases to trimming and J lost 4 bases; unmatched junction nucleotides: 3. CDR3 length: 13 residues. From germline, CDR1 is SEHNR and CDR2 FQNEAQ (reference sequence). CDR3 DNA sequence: TGTGCCAGCAGCTCCGGGACAGCCTATGGCTACACCTTC. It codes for CASSSGTAYGYTF.

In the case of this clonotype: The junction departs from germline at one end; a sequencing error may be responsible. The CDR3 nucleotides are TGTGCCAGCAGCTTAAGACCCCAGAACACTGAAGTTTTCTTT. Its protein is CASSLRPQNTEVFF. The chain is built from TRBV11-2 and TRBJ1-1; unclear D gene. The CDR3 is 14 amino acids. Germline V gene lookup returns CDR1 SGHAT and CDR2 FQNNGV.

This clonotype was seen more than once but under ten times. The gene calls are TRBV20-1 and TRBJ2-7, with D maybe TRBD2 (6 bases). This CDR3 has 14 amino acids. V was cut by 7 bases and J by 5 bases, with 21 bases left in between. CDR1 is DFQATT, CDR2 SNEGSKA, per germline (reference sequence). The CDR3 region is CSVSRSGDVHEQYF. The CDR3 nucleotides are TGCAGTGTCAGTCGATCGGGAGACGTTCACGAGCAGTACTTC.